These T cell receptor beta chains were read from a single sample in a study of blood T cell repertoires in COVID-19. TCRdb's copy holds only in-frame clones and misses some; the assay was immunoSEQ multiplex PCR. The table has a few hundred thousand clones, roughly 90% seen once. The sequenced sample was PBMCs or T cells enriched from blood (not recorded which). The origin of the receptors is a woman in her twenties or thirties who had recovered from COVID-19. Each CDR3 is given with its conserved first and last residue. A D gene is named only where the DNA matches it firmly. Part of the rows lack a size; the others show once, few, many or a class for expanded clones.

NA	NA	TRBJ1-1	TRBV4-3	CASSRRWAGNTEAFF	TGCGCCAGCAGCCGCCGCTGGGCGGGAAACACTGAAGCTTTCTTT
NA	NA	TRBJ1-5	TRBV19	CASSAAWVAENQPQHF	TGTGCCAGCTCCGCCGCATGGGTGGCGGAAAATCAGCCCCAGCATTTT
NA	NA	TRBJ1-4	TRBV2	CASIGGYGSGVSEKLFF	TGTGCCAGCATCGGGGGTTACGGGTCCGGGGTTAGTGAAAAACTGTTTTTT
NA	NA	TRBJ2-2	TRBV19	CASSIVGRGAGELFF	TGTGCCAGTAGTATCGTTGGGAGAGGCGCCGGGGAGCTGTTTTTT
NA	NA	TRBJ1-2	TRBV28	CASSLLGTGGYTF	TGTGCCAGCAGTTTGCTTGGGACTGGTGGCTACACCTTC
NA	once	TRBJ2-2	TRBV19	CASSQRGSRGTGELFF	TGTGCCAGTAGCCAACGGGGGTCCAGAGGGACCGGGGAGCTGTTTTTT
TRBD1	NA	TRBJ1-2	TRBV27	CASSPDQTGLPYGYTF	TGTGCCAGCAGTCCTGACCAGACAGGGCTCCCCTATGGCTACACCTTC
NA	NA	TRBJ2-2	TRBV24-1	CATRPGGLIGELFF	TGTGCCACCCGTCCCGGGGGGCTTATCGGGGAGCTGTTTTTT
NA	NA	TRBJ1-1	TRBV6-5	CASRAAGGSSEAFF	TGTGCCAGCAGGGCAGCCGGGGGAAGTTCTGAAGCTTTCTTT
TRBD2	few	TRBJ2-3	TRBV3-1/TRBV3-2	CASSRSAGGQTDTQYF	TGTGCCAGCAGCCGTTCAGCGGGGGGGCAGACAGATACGCAGTATTTT
TRBD1	NA	TRBJ1-5	TRBV28	CASSLTGQGFNQPQHF	TGTGCCAGCAGTCTCACGGGACAGGGGTTTAATCAGCCCCAGCATTTT
TRBD2	NA	TRBJ2-5	TRBV7-8	CASSAGYAGGRQETQYF	TGTGCCAGCAGCGCGGGATACGCGGGGGGGCGCCAAGAGACCCAGTACTTC
NA	NA	TRBJ2-7	TRBV7-8	CASSLGDTIMKQYF	TGTGCCAGCAGCTTAGGGGACACAATCATGAAACAGTACTTC
NA	few	TRBJ1-1	TRBV3-1/TRBV3-2	CASRSISTQAEAFF	TGTGCCAGCAGGAGCATTAGTACTCAAGCTGAAGCTTTCTTT
TRBD2	NA	TRBJ2-1	TRBV9	CASSQFAPGGYNEQFF	TGTGCCAGCAGCCAATTCGCCCCGGGGGGTTACAATGAGCAGTTCTTC
TRBD1	NA	TRBJ1-6	TRBV28	CASTGGQGYSPLHF	TGTGCCAGCACCGGGGGACAGGGGTATTCACCCCTCCACTTT
NA	NA	TRBJ1-2	TRBV5-1	CASSLGSGANYGYTF	TGCGCCAGCAGCTTGGGGTCAGGGGCGAACTATGGCTACACCTTC
TRBD2	NA	TRBJ2-1	TRBV19	CASKERGVPGEQFF	TGTGCCAGTAAGGAGCGGGGGGTCCCCGGTGAGCAGTTCTTC
NA	few	TRBJ1-5	TRBV10-3	CAISDYERAGVGQPQHF	TGTGCCATCAGTGATTATGAGCGTGCAGGGGTCGGTCAGCCCCAGCATTTT
NA	NA	TRBJ1-5	TRBV21-1	CASSKGDRIYNQPQHF	TGTGCCAGCAGCAAGGGGGACAGGATTTACAATCAGCCCCAGCATTTT
NA	NA	TRBJ1-5	TRBV19	CASSILGARHQPQHF	TGTGCCAGTAGTATATTAGGGGCTCGGCATCAGCCCCAGCATTTT
NA	NA	TRBJ2-2	TRBV28	CASSLGTTNTGELFF	TGTGCCAGCAGTTTAGGCACAACGAACACCGGGGAGCTGTTTTTT
TRBD1	NA	TRBJ1-1	TRBV12-3/TRBV12-4	CASSPGGTEAFF	TGTGCCAGCAGCCCAGGGGGAACTGAAGCTTTCTTT
TRBD2	NA	TRBJ2-2	TRBV7-8	CASSLASTGGRTGELFF	TGTGCCAGCAGCTTAGCCTCCACGGGGGGGCGAACCGGGGAGCTGTTTTTT
TRBD1	NA	TRBJ2-5	TRBV6-5	CATRDRVGETQYF	TGTGCCACCAGAGACAGGGTCGGCGAGACCCAGTACTTC
TRBD1	few	TRBJ1-6	TRBV28	CASSGGAGGTPLHF	TGTGCCAGCAGCGGGGGGGCAGGGGGTACACCCCTCCACTTT
TRBD1	NA	TRBJ1-2	TRBV5-4	CASSPERGQSYGYTF	TGTGCCAGCAGCCCGGAAAGGGGACAGAGCTATGGCTACACCTTC
TRBD1	NA	TRBJ2-5	TRBV4-1	CASSQDPGTGKETQYF	TGCGCCAGCAGCCAAGACCCCGGGACAGGGAAAGAGACCCAGTACTTC
NA	NA	TRBJ1-5	TRBV6-5	CASSRDSNQPQHF	TGTGCCAGCAGCCGAGATAGCAATCAGCCCCAGCATTTT
NA	NA	TRBJ2-5	TRBV11-2	CASSFNRETQYF	TGTGCCAGCAGCTTTAACAGAGAGACCCAGTACTTC
TRBD1	NA	TRBJ1-6	TRBV30	CAWSGDRGSSPLHF	TGTGCCTGGAGTGGGGACAGGGGCAGTTCACCCCTCCACTTT
NA	NA	TRBJ1-2	TRBV25-1	CASSEYTPGVRGYTF	TGTGCCAGCAGTGAATATACCCCCGGGGTTAGGGGCTACACCTTC
NA	NA	TRBJ2-3	TRBV4-1	CASSQESGKTDTQYF	TGCGCCAGCAGCCAAGAGTCGGGGAAGACAGATACGCAGTATTTT
TRBD2	NA	TRBJ2-5	TRBV10-3	CAIKPSGGGETQYF	TGTGCCATCAAGCCTAGCGGGGGTGGAGAGACCCAGTACTTC
NA	NA	TRBJ1-4	TRBV28	CASSFPGGQKLFF	TGTGCCAGCAGTTTTCCGGGAGGGCAAAAACTGTTTTTT
TRBD1	NA	TRBJ2-7	TRBV28	CASSFHPGQDTYEQYF	TGTGCCAGCAGTTTCCACCCGGGACAGGATACCTACGAGCAGTACTTC
TRBD1	NA	TRBJ1-2	TRBV4-3	CASSQDMGTGYGYTF	TGCGCCAGCAGCCAAGATATGGGGACAGGCTATGGCTACACCTTC
TRBD1	NA	TRBJ1-6	TRBV18	CASSPRQGTLHSPLHF	TGTGCCAGCTCACCACGACAGGGAACTCTCCATTCACCCCTCCACTTT
NA	NA	TRBJ2-2	TRBV18	CASSPSISGTGELFF	TGTGCCAGCTCACCATCAATCTCGGGCACCGGGGAGCTGTTTTTT
TRBD1	NA	TRBJ2-7	TRBV7-2	CASSPGTGFSYEQYF	TGTGCCAGCAGCCCCGGGACAGGGTTCTCCTACGAGCAGTACTTC
NA	NA	TRBJ1-2	TRBV7-9	CASSLSPASFGRVGGYTF	TGTGCCAGCAGCTTATCCCCGGCGTCGTTTGGCAGGGTTGGTGGCTACACCTTC
TRBD1	NA	TRBJ2-5	TRBV30	CAWSVGPRGWETQYF	TGTGCCTGGAGTGTAGGTCCCAGGGGGTGGGAGACCCAGTACTTC
TRBD1	NA	TRBJ1-2	TRBV10-3	CAITGGSGQANYGYTF	TGTGCCATCACAGGGGGATCGGGACAGGCTAACTATGGCTACACCTTC
NA	NA	TRBJ2-1	TRBV11-3	CASSLATGQYNEQFF	TGTGCCAGCAGCTTGGCTACTGGACAGTACAATGAGCAGTTCTTC
NA	NA	TRBJ1-5	TRBV28	CASSYNSNQPQHF	TGTGCCAGCAGTTACAATAGCAATCAGCCCCAGCATTTT
TRBD1	NA	TRBJ1-6	TRBV13	CASSLGQGRTIYNSPLHF	TGTGCCAGCAGCCTTGGACAGGGTCGTACGATTTATAATTCACCCCTCCACTTT
TRBD1	NA	TRBJ2-1	TRBV6-5	CASSYVGQGSYNEQFF	TGTGCCAGCAGTTACGTCGGACAGGGATCCTACAATGAGCAGTTCTTC
TRBD2	NA	TRBJ2-2	TRBV7-9	CASSLLGTSDTGELFF	TGTGCCAGCAGCTTGCTCGGGACTAGCGACACCGGGGAGCTGTTTTTT
NA	NA	TRBJ1-2	TRBV21-1	CASSGRQNYGYTF	TGTGCCAGCAGCGGGCGACAGAACTATGGCTACACCTTC
TRBD2	NA	TRBJ2-7	TRBV5-1	CASSLGAGAYEQYF	TGCGCCAGCAGCTTGGGAGCGGGGGCCTACGAGCAGTACTTC
TRBD1	NA	TRBJ2-3	TRBV24-1	CATSDPTGGTDTQYF	TGTGCCACCAGTGATCCAACAGGGGGCACCGATACGCAGTATTTT
TRBD2	NA	TRBJ2-3	TRBV10-1	CASSPLAGDTDTQYF	TGCGCCAGCAGCCCACTAGCGGGGGACACAGATACGCAGTATTTT
NA	NA	TRBJ2-3	TRBV27	CASSTSMKGVGTDTQYF	TGTGCCAGCAGTACCTCAATGAAAGGGGTGGGCACAGATACGCAGTATTTT
NA	NA	TRBJ2-4	TRBV10-3	CAISEGGGKNIQYF	TGTGCCATCAGTGAAGGTGGCGGCAAAAACATTCAGTACTTC
TRBD1	once	TRBJ2-5	TRBV5-1	CASSWKGGEETQYF	TGCGCCAGCAGCTGGAAAGGGGGCGAGGAGACCCAGTACTTC
NA	NA	TRBJ1-6	TRBV28	CASSPRLRSSYNSPLHF	TGTGCCAGCAGTCCTAGACTGCGTAGCTCCTATAATTCACCCCTCCACTTT
TRBD1	few	TRBJ2-4	TRBV3-1/TRBV3-2	CASSPPGGSVDF	TGTGCCAGCAGCCCCCCAGGGGGCAGTGTGGACTTC
NA	few	TRBJ1-6	TRBV6-5	CASSPGSGNSPLHF	TGTGCCAGCAGCCCCGGGTCTGGTAATTCACCCCTCCACTTT
NA	NA	TRBJ1-5	TRBV6-6	CASTHTSTGSNQPQHF	TGTGCCAGCACCCATACTTCGACTGGAAGCAATCAGCCCCAGCATTTT